These 5 T cell receptor beta chains share one sample of origin, sequenced in a study of cytomegalovirus exposure and HLA in healthy donors. PCR used 60 Vbeta primers and 13 Jbeta primers. The assay was immunoSEQ multiplex PCR, and TCRdb's table has in-frame clones only and misses some. Seen in this sample are about 140,000 clones; the ten most common clones hold roughly 2.5%. Sample: PBMCs. Receptors originate from a man aged 35 to 55 in good health and CMV-seronegative.

The chain links TRBV4-1 to TRBJ1-2; D unresolved. CDR3 length equals 13 residues. Germline V gene sequence: CDR1 MGHRA, CDR2 YSYEKL. V gave up 2 bases and J gave up 4 bases, with 8 bases separating them. The DNA for the CDR3 is TGCGCCAGCAGCCAACGGGAGAGCTATGGCTACACCTTC. It codes for CASSQRESYGYTF.

This chain uses TRBV9 with TRBJ2-5; TRBD2 agrees at 10 bases. The CDR3 has 16 residues. V lost 0 bases and J lost 5; bases outside the gene matches: 7. Germline values: CDR1 SGDLS, CDR2 YYNGEE. Written as DNA, the CDR3 is TGTGCCAGCAGCGTAGCCTCTAGCGGGGGTACGGAGACCCAGTACTTC. The encoded protein is CASSVASSGGTETQYF.

The chain uses TRBV12-2 and TRBJ2-1; the table's D call TRBD2 went unverified against the DNA. TRBV12-2 is marked as a pseudogene. There are 17 residues in the CDR3. In DNA form, the CDR3 reads TGTGCAAGTCGTTCCGGGACTAGCGGGGGGGCCGTCGATGAGCAGTTCTTC. Translated: CASRSGTSGGAVDEQFF.

The V and J genes are TRBV7-3 and TRBJ2-2, with 9 bases matching TRBD1. This CDR3 comprises 14 residues. Germline loops: CDR1 SGHTA, CDR2 FQGTGA. After removal of 2 bases from V and 12 bases from J, the junction contained 7 bases not matched to a gene. The DNA for the CDR3 is TGTGCCAGCAGCTTATTGGCGGGGACAGGGAAGCTGTTTTTT. It translates to CASSLLAGTGKLFF.

V usage is TRBV7-2 and J usage is TRBJ1-2; tentatively, D is TRBD1 (6 bases). Trimming stripped 2 bases from V and 8 bases from J, with 15 bases between. The CDR3 runs to 14 residues. Germline V lookup: CDR1 SGHTA, CDR2 FQGNSA. CDR3 DNA sequence: TGTGCCAGCAGCTTAATTTGGGGGGGCGACGGCTACACCTTC. This translates into CASSLIWGGDGYTF.